The clone carrying this T cell receptor beta chain was seen once. The CDR3 loop spans 16 amino acids. The junction had 8 bases not matched to a gene; V was cut back by 4 bases and J by 2 bases. Germline CDR1 and CDR2: SGHRS and YFSETQ. This sample stems from a study of T cell changes during pregnancy in multiple sclerosis. Sequenced by immunoSEQ multiplex PCR; TCRdb stores in-frame clones only, minus some. The sample includes some 99,000 clones, 92% of them seen just once. The chain combines TRBV5-1 with TRBJ1-3, with 8 positions matching TRBD1. This receptor was obtained from a female donor in good health, enrolled as a control in a pregnancy study. The sequenced sample was peripheral blood, obtained after pregnancy. Here the CDR3 reads CASSRDRQEAGNTIYF. In DNA, the CDR3 is TGCGCCAGCAGCCGGGACAGGCAGGAGGCTGGAAACACCATATATTTT.